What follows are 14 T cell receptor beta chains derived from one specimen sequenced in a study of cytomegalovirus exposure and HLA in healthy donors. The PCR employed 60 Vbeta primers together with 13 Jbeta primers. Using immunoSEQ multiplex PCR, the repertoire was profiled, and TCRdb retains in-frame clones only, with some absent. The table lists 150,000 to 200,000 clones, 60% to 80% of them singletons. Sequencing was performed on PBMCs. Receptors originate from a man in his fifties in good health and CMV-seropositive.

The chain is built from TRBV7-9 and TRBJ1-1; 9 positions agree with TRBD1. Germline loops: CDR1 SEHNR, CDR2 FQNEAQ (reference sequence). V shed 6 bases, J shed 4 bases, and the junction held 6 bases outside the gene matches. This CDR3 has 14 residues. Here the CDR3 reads CASSLQGAGTEAFF. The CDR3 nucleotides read TGTGCCAGCAGTTTACAGGGGGCTGGCACTGAAGCTTTCTTT.

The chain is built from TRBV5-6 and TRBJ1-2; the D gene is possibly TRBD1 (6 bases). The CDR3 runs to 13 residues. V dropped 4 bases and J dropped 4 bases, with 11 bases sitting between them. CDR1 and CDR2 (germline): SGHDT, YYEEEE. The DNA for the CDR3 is TGTGCCAGCAGCCCAGGACAGCCCTATGGCTACACCTTC. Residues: CASSPGQPYGYTF.

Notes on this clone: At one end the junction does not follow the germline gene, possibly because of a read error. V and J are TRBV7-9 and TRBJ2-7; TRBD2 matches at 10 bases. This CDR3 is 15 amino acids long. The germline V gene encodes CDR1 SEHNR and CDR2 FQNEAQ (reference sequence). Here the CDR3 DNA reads TGTTCCAGCAGCTTAGCACTAGCGGGAAACTACGAGCAGTACTTC. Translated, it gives CSSSLALAGNYEQYF.

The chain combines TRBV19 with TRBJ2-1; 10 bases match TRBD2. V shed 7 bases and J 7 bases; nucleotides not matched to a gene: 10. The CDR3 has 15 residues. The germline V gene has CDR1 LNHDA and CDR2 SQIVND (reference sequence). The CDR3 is CASTPGLANWNEQFF. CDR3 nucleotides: TGTGCCAGTACCCCGGGACTAGCGAATTGGAATGAGCAGTTCTTC. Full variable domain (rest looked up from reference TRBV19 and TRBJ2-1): DGGITQSPKYLFRKEGQNVTLSCEQNLNHDAMYWYRQDPGQGLRLIYYSQIVNDFQKGDIAEGYSVSREKKESFPLTVTSAQKNPTAFYLCASTPGLANWNEQFFGPGTRLTVL.

For the CDR3, the DNA is TGTGCCAGCAGTTTAGAGGGACTAGCGGGGGACGAGCAGTACTTC. It yields the protein CASSLEGLAGDEQYF. This rearrangement joins TRBV28 to TRBJ2-5; the match to TRBD2 covers 14 bases. The DNA end is more similar to TRBJ2-7, so the J call may be wrong. The CDR3 totals 15 residues. CDR1 and CDR2 from the germline V gene are MDHEN and SYDVKM.

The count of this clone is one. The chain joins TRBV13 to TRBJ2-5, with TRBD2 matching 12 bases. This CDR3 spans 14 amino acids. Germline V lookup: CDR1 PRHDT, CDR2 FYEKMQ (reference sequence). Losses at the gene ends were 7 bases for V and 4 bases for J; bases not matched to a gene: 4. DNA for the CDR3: TGTGCCAGCACATCTAGCGGGGGGGCAGAGACCCAGTACTTC. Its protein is CASTSSGGAETQYF.

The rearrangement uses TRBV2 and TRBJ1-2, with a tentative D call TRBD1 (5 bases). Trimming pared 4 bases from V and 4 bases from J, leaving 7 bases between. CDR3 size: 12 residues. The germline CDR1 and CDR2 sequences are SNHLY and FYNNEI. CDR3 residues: CASSGQIYGYTF. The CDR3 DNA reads TGTGCCAGCAGTGGACAGATCTATGGCTACACCTTC.

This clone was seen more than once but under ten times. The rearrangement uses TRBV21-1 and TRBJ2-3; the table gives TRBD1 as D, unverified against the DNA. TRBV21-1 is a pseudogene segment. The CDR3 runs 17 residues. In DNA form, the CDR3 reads TGTGCCAGCAGCCTAAACTCAAGACAGGGCGAGACAGATACGCAGTATTTT. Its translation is CASSLNSRQGETDTQYF.

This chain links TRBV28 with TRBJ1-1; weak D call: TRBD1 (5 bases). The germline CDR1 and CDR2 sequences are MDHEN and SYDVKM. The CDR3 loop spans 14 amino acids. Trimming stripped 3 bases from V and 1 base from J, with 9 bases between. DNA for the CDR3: TGTGCCAGCAGTTTCGTTGGACAGAACACTGAAGCTTTCTTT. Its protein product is CASSFVGQNTEAFF.

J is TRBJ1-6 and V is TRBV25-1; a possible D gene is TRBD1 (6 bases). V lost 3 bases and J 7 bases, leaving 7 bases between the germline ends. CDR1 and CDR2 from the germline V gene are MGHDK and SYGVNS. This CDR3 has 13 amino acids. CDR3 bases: TGTGCCAGCAGTGAGAGGGGGAATTCACCCCTCCACTTT. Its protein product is CASSERGNSPLHF.

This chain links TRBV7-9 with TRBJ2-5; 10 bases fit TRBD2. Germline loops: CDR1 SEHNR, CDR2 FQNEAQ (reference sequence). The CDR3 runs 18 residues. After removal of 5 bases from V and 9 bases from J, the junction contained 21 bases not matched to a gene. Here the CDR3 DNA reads TGTGCCAGCAGCGACCCGGGAGGGCCTAGCGGGGGTCCTGGGTCCCAGTACTTC. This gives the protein CASSDPGGPSGGPGSQYF.

CDR3 in amino acids: CASSAEGGGANVLTF. The DNA for the CDR3 is TGTGCCAGCAGCGCAGAGGGCGGTGGGGCCAACGTCCTGACTTTC. The V gene is TRBV11-3, the J gene TRBJ2-6; D possibly corresponds to TRBD2 (5 bases). Trimming shortened V by 5 bases and J by 3 bases, and 11 bases separated the two germline ends. Germline V CDR1 and CDR2: SGHNT, YENEEA. The CDR3 is made up of 15 amino acids.

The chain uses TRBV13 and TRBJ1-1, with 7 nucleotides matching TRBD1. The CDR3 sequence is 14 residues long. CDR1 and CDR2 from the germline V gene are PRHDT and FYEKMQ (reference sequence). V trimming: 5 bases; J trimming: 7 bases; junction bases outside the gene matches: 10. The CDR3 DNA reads TGTGCCAGCAGCCTTTCCAGGGGGGCAGTTGAAGCTTTCTTT. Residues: CASSLSRGAVEAFF.

Written as DNA, the CDR3 is TGTGCCAGCAGTTTATCGGACCGACCGGGGGAGACCCAGTACTTC. Encoded protein: CASSLSDRPGETQYF. V and J are TRBV28 and TRBJ2-5, with a tentative D call TRBD2 (5 bases). CDR1 is MDHEN, CDR2 SYDVKM, per germline. The V end was cut by 1 base, the J end by 5 bases, with 14 bases between. The CDR3 is 15 amino acids.